The 27 T cell receptor beta chains below all came from one sample that was sequenced in a study of blood T cell repertoires in COVID-19. Profiled with immunoSEQ multiplex PCR; TCRdb holds only in-frame clones, not every one. The sample has 150,000 to 200,000 clones, 70% to 85% seen once; the top ten hold 22%. The sequencing input was peripheral blood. The receptors were sampled from a woman of 80 years or more with acute or convalescent COVID-19.

The rearrangement joins TRBV5-1 to TRBJ1-2, with unresolved D. CDR1 is SGHRS and CDR2 is YFSETQ in the germline V gene. The length of the CDR3 is 15 residues. The V gene lost 4 bases and the J gene lost 10 bases, with 23 bases spanning the gap. CDR3 nucleotides: TGCGCCAGCAGCGCCCGGGTAGAGGGTGGGAGGCCCTACACCTTC. Its translation: CASSARVEGGRPYTF.

The rearrangement joins TRBV6-5 to TRBJ1-1, with TRBD1 identical over 9 bases. The CDR3 spans 14 residues. V gave up 7 bases and J gave up 3 bases; unmatched junction bases: 6. Germline CDR1 MNHEY, CDR2 SVGAGI. CDR3 DNA: TGTGCCAGCAAGGACAGGGGCTCCTACACTGAAGCTTTCTTT. This translates into CASKDRGSYTEAFF.

The chain employs TRBV15 and TRBJ1-1; 8 bases fit TRBD1. After removal of 3 bases from V and 10 bases from J, the junction contained 4 bases not matched to a gene. Germline values: CDR1 LNHNV, CDR2 YYDKDF (reference sequence). The CDR3 is made up of 12 amino acids. The CDR3 sequence: CATSRTGTGAFF. In DNA, the CDR3 is TGTGCCACCAGCAGGACCGGGACAGGAGCTTTCTTT.

This clone has a single count. The chain has TRBV5-8 and TRBJ1-1, with D perhaps TRBD1 (5 bases). The CDR3 extends over 14 amino acids. With 3 bases removed from V and 1 base from J, the gap between germline ends came to 10 bases. The germline V gene has CDR1 SGHTS and CDR2 YDEGEE. The CDR3 DNA follows: TGTGCCAGCAGCTGGGTGGGGGGGAACACTGAAGCTTTCTTT. Protein product: CASSWVGGNTEAFF.

The J gene is TRBJ2-1, the V gene TRBV7-2, with 10 bases identical to TRBD2. V gave up 11 bases and J gave up 9 bases; unmatched junction bases: 16. The CDR3 runs 15 residues. Germline CDR1 reads SGHTA; CDR2 reads FQGNSA. CDR3 protein: CAGQGNLAGVSEQFF. Here the CDR3 DNA reads TGTGCCGGACAGGGAAATCTAGCGGGGGTTAGTGAGCAGTTCTTC.

In DNA, the CDR3 is TGTGCCAGCAGCTTCGGAGGCAGACAAGAGACCCAGTACTTC. Its translation is CASSFGGRQETQYF. J is TRBJ2-5 and V is TRBV7-9; a possible D gene is TRBD2 (5 bases). The CDR3 is made up of 14 amino acids. Germline CDR1 is SEHNR and CDR2 is FQNEAQ (reference sequence). V lost 3 bases to trimming and J lost 2 bases, with 10 bases between them.

The chain carries TRBV28 and TRBJ1-3; 8 positions match TRBD1. With V trimmed by 2 bases and J by 1 base, 7 bases remained unmatched. Germline loops: CDR1 MDHEN, CDR2 SYDVKM. The CDR3 consists of 17 residues. The CDR3 sequence is CASSLPRQGPSGNTIYF. CDR3 coding DNA: TGTGCCAGCAGTTTACCCCGACAGGGGCCGTCTGGAAACACCATATATTTT.

The chain joins TRBV7-9 to TRBJ2-3, with 14 bases identical to TRBD2. V was clipped by 9 bases and J by 1 base; unmatched bases: 15. Germline loops: CDR1 SEHNR, CDR2 FQNEAQ (reference sequence). There are 19 residues in the CDR3. CDR3 bases: TGTGCCAGGAGTCAGACCAGGACTAGCGGGAGGAGGCGCACAGATACGCAGTATTTT. Protein: CARSQTRTSGRRRTDTQYF.

The chain employs TRBV9 and TRBJ2-5; 8 positions agree with TRBD1. Unmatched junction bases numbered 2, after V lost 3 bases and J lost 4 bases. This CDR3 spans 13 amino acids. CDR1 is SGDLS and CDR2 is YYNGEE in the germline V gene. The DNA of the CDR3 is TGTGCCAGCAGCGAAGGACAGGGAGAGACCCAGTACTTC. Amino acid sequence: CASSEGQGETQYF.

Only a few counts were recorded for this clone. The J gene is TRBJ2-7, the V gene TRBV29-1; 9 nucleotides align to TRBD1. Germline V CDR1 and CDR2: SQVTM, ANQGSEA. The CDR3 loop spans 14 amino acids. V trimming: 0 bases; J trimming: 2 bases; junction bases outside the gene matches: 2. CDR3 sequence (DNA): TGCAGCGTTGAAGATGGACAGGGGCCCTACGAGCAGTACTTC. Protein sequence: CSVEDGQGPYEQYF.

In regard to this clone: The same CDR3 is also encoded by other DNA sequences in this sample. The chain employs TRBV19 and TRBJ2-7; the match to TRBD2 covers 11 bases. This CDR3 has 14 residues. Trimming removed 2 bases from V and 3 bases from J; junction bases left unmatched: 0. Germline assignment: CDR1 LNHDA and CDR2 SQIVND (reference sequence). The CDR3 spells CASSITSGSYEQYF. In DNA, the CDR3 is TGTGCCAGTAGTATAACTAGCGGGAGCTACGAGCAGTACTTC.

The chain uses TRBV5-4 and TRBJ1-1; D unresolved. V was cut by 0 bases and J by 4 bases, with 13 bases left in between. The CDR3 length is 15 residues. Germline CDR1 SGHNT, CDR2 YYREEE (reference sequence). CDR3 DNA: TGTGCCAGCAGCTTGGCCCCCAAGGGAGGCACTGAAGCTTTCTTT. This encodes CASSLAPKGGTEAFF.

The chain joins TRBV5-4 to TRBJ2-5, with 10 positions matching TRBD2. Per the germline V gene, CDR1 is SGHNT and CDR2 is YYREEE (reference sequence). CDR3 length: 15 amino acids. The trim removed 4 bases at V and 5 bases at J, leaving 8 bases unmatched. CDR3 in amino acids: CASSESGRAGETQYF. For the CDR3, the DNA is TGTGCCAGCAGCGAAAGCGGGAGGGCTGGGGAGACCCAGTACTTC.

The chain links TRBV19 to TRBJ2-3; 11 positions agree with TRBD2. Trimming at V came to 5 bases and at J to 8 bases, leaving 18 bases not matched to a gene. The germline gives CDR1 LNHDA, CDR2 SQIVND (reference sequence). CDR3 length: 18 amino acids. CDR3 coding DNA: TGTGCCAGTAGTGATCGCTTACTAGCGGGAGACATACGTGTTACGCAGTATTTT. Translating gives CASSDRLLAGDIRVTQYF.

The J gene is TRBJ2-1, the V gene TRBV5-5; TRBD2 matches 9 bases. The J segment lost 2 bases and the V segment lost 4 bases, leaving 7 bases of the junction unmatched. The germline V gene encodes CDR1 SGHKS and CDR2 YYEKEE (reference sequence). The CDR3 totals 16 residues. CDR3 DNA sequence: TGTGCCAGCAGCCACGTTAGCGGGAGTACCTACAATGAGCAGTTCTTC. It codes for CASSHVSGSTYNEQFF.

The rearrangement joins TRBV6-5 to TRBJ1-1; 7 nucleotides match TRBD1. Trimming cost V 4 bases and J 4 bases; bases outside gene matches: 6. This CDR3 has 14 amino acids. Germline V CDR1 and CDR2: MNHEY, SVGAGI. Here the CDR3 DNA reads TGTGCCAGCAGTTTGACAGGGAGTACCACTGAAGCTTTCTTT. It translates to CASSLTGSTTEAFF.

This chain connects TRBV13 to TRBJ2-3; 7 nucleotides line up with TRBD1. CDR1 PRHDT and CDR2 FYEKMQ come from the germline V gene (reference sequence). The length of the CDR3 is 15 residues. V dropped 5 bases and J dropped 0; count of bases not matched to a gene: 5. The CDR3 DNA reads TGTGCCAGCAGCCCCAGGACAGGTAGCACAGATACGCAGTATTTT. It is translated as CASSPRTGSTDTQYF.

The rearrangement uses TRBV7-2 and TRBJ2-5; D gene uncertain. CDR1 and CDR2 from the germline V gene are SGHTA and FQGNSA. The CDR3 runs 12 residues. Trimming left V 4 bases short and J 5 bases short, with 8 bases between. CDR3 DNA: TGTGCCAGCAGCTACGGGTGGGAGACCCAGTACTTC. Translated: CASSYGWETQYF.

The genes are TRBV15 and TRBJ2-2; D may be TRBD2 (6 bases). This CDR3 contains 16 residues. The V and J ends lost 0 bases and 5 bases respectively, with 13 bases between them. Germline V gene lookup returns CDR1 LNHNV and CDR2 YYDKDF (reference sequence). This CDR3 is CATSRDSKGRTGELFF. The CDR3 DNA is TGTGCCACCAGCAGAGATTCAAAGGGGAGGACCGGGGAGCTGTTTTTT.

The chain is built from TRBV5-1 and TRBJ1-2; perhaps TRBD1 as D (6 bases). Germline V gene sequence: CDR1 SGHRS, CDR2 YFSETQ. The CDR3 has 15 residues. Trimming shortened V by 0 bases and J by 4 bases, and 13 bases separated the two germline ends. Here the CDR3 DNA reads TGCGCCAGCAGCTTGGGGTCACAGGGAAGCTATGGCTACACCTTC. Its protein is CASSLGSQGSYGYTF.

The chain combines TRBV7-9 with TRBJ2-5; TRBD2 matches at 7 bases. The CDR3 is made up of 16 amino acids. The germline V gene encodes CDR1 SEHNR and CDR2 FQNEAQ (reference sequence). V was pared by 5 bases and J by 4 bases, with 13 bases of the junction left unmatched. In DNA form, the CDR3 reads TGTGCCAGCAGCGTCTTAGGGGAGGGCCCTTTAGAGACCCAGTACTTC. Amino acids: CASSVLGEGPLETQYF.

The J gene is TRBJ1-2, the V gene TRBV5-6; TRBD1 matches at 7 bases. V dropped 4 bases and J dropped 0; count of bases not matched to a gene: 15. Germline V lookup: CDR1 SGHDT, CDR2 YYEEEE. The CDR3 covers 18 residues. In DNA, the CDR3 is TGTGCCAGCAGCGGGGTCCGGGAGGGGGCCGCTCCTAACTATGGCTACACCTTC. Amino acid sequence: CASSGVREGAAPNYGYTF.

This clone was detected only once. The chain couples TRBV3-1 (or the pseudogene TRBV3-2) to TRBJ1-6, with D perhaps matching TRBD1 (6 bases). Germline V lookup: CDR1 LGHDT, CDR2 YNNKEL (reference sequence). The CDR3 totals 13 residues. Trimming removed 8 bases from V and 7 bases from J, with 12 bases in between. Here the CDR3 DNA reads TGTGCCAGCCGGGACACGGTAAATTCACCCCTCCACTTT. Translated, it gives CASRDTVNSPLHF.

This clone appeared a single time. This chain links TRBV5-1 with TRBJ2-2; TRBD1 is a possible D gene (6 bases). This CDR3 has 17 residues. The V end lost 0 bases, the J end lost 2 bases, and 14 bases lay between the germline ends. Germline V CDR1 and CDR2: SGHRS, YFSETQ. The CDR3 sequence is CASSLAGDTLNTGELFF. For the CDR3, the DNA is TGCGCCAGCAGCTTGGCCGGGGACACCCTTAACACCGGGGAGCTGTTTTTT.

The CDR3 nucleotides read TGTGCCAGCAGCTTAGAAGGGGGCGTGGGAGGGCCCCAGCATTTT. As protein: CASSLEGGVGGPQHF. The chain carries TRBV11-2 and TRBJ1-5; TRBD1 matches at 7 bases. V dropped 0 bases and J dropped 9; count of bases not matched to a gene: 8. This CDR3 region has 15 residues. CDR1 is SGHAT and CDR2 is FQNNGV in the germline V gene.

CDR3 bases: TGCGCCAGCAGCCAAGCAGACACAGGGGTCACCGGGGAGCTGTTTTTT. Protein product: CASSQADTGVTGELFF. The V call is TRBV4-3, the J call TRBJ2-2; TRBD1 matches 7 bases. With 1 base clipped from V and 4 bases from J, the junction kept 6 bases outside the gene matches. The germline V gene encodes CDR1 LGHNA and CDR2 YSLEER. The CDR3 loop spans 16 amino acids.

The chain carries TRBV6-5 and TRBJ1-5; D not certain. Germline CDR1 and CDR2: MNHEY and SVGAGI. V lost 0 bases, J lost 4 bases, and 10 bases lay in between. The CDR3 is 15 amino acids. CDR3 sequence (DNA): TGTGCCAGCAGTTACTCAGGGCCGGGGAATCAGCCCCAGCATTTT. It translates to CASSYSGPGNQPQHF.